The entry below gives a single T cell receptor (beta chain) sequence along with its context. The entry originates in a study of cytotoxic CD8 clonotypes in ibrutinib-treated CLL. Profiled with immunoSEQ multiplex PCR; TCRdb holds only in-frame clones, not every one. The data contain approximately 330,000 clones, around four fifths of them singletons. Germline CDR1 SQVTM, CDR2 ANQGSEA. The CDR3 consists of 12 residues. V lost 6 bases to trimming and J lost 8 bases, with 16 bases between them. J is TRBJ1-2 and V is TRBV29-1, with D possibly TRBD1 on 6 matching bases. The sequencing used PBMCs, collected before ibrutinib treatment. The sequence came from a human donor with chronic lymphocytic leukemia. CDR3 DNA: TGCAGCGTCGTCACAGGGTTGGGGGGCTACACCTTC. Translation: CSVVTGLGGYTF.